Following are 30 T cell receptor beta chains from one sample sequenced in a study of cytomegalovirus exposure and HLA in healthy donors. The PCR employed 60 Vbeta primers together with 13 Jbeta primers. Produced via immunoSEQ multiplex PCR; TCRdb's table is partial and in-frame only. Of fewer than 150,000 clones in the sample, over 75% were seen once. The sequenced sample consisted of PBMCs. These receptors all stem from a young man in good health and CMV-seronegative.

This clone was seen a handful of times. The chain uses TRBV12-5 and TRBJ1-1; D gene unclear. This CDR3 has 15 residues. V dropped 1 base and J dropped 2 bases, with 11 bases sitting between them. Germline lookup yields CDR1 LGHNT and CDR2 FRNRAP. The CDR3 region has the DNA TGTGCTAGTGGTTTGGGGCGGATTACTAACACTGAAGCTTTCTTT. This translates into CASGLGRITNTEAFF.

The chain uses TRBV7-9 and TRBJ1-2, with D unclear. The length of the CDR3 is 14 residues. CDR1 is SEHNR and CDR2 is FQNEAQ in the germline V gene (reference sequence). Trimming took 1 base from V and 5 from J, leaving 11 bases between them. The CDR3 loop reads CASSLGGERYGYTF. The CDR3 coding sequence is TGTGCCAGCAGCTTAGGGGGAGAGAGGTATGGCTACACCTTC.

This chain links TRBV7-9 with TRBJ2-5, with 8 positions matching TRBD1. Germline CDR1 reads SEHNR; CDR2 reads FQNEAQ (reference sequence). Unmatched junction bases numbered 9, after V lost 5 bases and J lost 7 bases. CDR3 size: 14 residues. CDR3 in amino acids: CASSTRQGFGTQYF. Here the CDR3 DNA reads TGTGCCAGCAGCACTAGACAGGGGTTCGGGACCCAGTACTTC. Looking up the rest from reference TRBV7-9 and TRBJ2-5 gives the full variable domain: DTGVSQNPRHKITKRGQNVTFRCDPISEHNRLYWYRQTLGQGPEFLTYFQNEAQLEKSRLLSDRFSAERPKGSFSTLEIQRTEQGDSAMYLCASSTRQGFGTQYFGPGTRLLVL.

The chain is built from TRBV11-3 and TRBJ2-7; D unclear. Germline V gives CDR1 SGHNT, CDR2 YENEEA. The CDR3 is 13 amino acids. Trimming stripped 5 bases from V and 5 bases from J, with 13 bases between. The CDR3 spells CASSDAQWNEQYF. In DNA, the CDR3 is TGTGCCAGCAGCGACGCACAGTGGAACGAGCAGTACTTC.

The V call is TRBV28, the J call TRBJ2-7, with D perhaps matching TRBD1 (5 bases). This CDR3 contains 13 residues. Between the trimmed V and J ends, which lost 8 bases and 0 bases, there was a span of 11 bases. Germline V gene sequence: CDR1 MDHEN, CDR2 SYDVKM. The CDR3 DNA reads as TGTGCCAGCTTCAGGCAGGGCTCCTACGAGCAGTACTTC. Residues: CASFRQGSYEQYF.

The rearrangement uses TRBV27 and TRBJ2-2; D is ambiguous. Trimming cost V 0 bases and J 1 base, with 9 bases left between them. Germline V gene sequence: CDR1 MNHEY, CDR2 SMNVEV (reference sequence). The CDR3 runs to 16 residues. This CDR3 reads CASSLSADWNTGELFF. The CDR3 nucleotides read TGTGCCAGCAGTTTATCGGCTGATTGGAACACCGGGGAGCTGTTTTTT.

DNA of the CDR3: TGTGCCAGCACAAAAGGGGTAACGGTCTACGAGCAGTACTTC. Translating it yields CASTKGVTVYEQYF. The chain is built from TRBV2 and TRBJ2-7, with D possibly TRBD1 on 5 matching bases. The CDR3 length is 14 residues. V lost 7 bases, J lost 3 bases, and 16 bases lay in between. Germline CDR1 SNHLY, CDR2 FYNNEI.

DNA for the CDR3: TGTGCCAGCAGTTCCCCAAGACAGGTTCCTTATGGCTACACCTTC. As protein: CASSSPRQVPYGYTF. The chain couples TRBV27 to TRBJ1-2, with D possibly matching TRBD1 (6 bases). V was trimmed by 4 bases and J by 5 bases, leaving 17 bases between them. This CDR3 is built from 15 residues. From germline, CDR1 is MNHEY and CDR2 SMNVEV (reference sequence).

The J gene is TRBJ1-1, the V gene TRBV11-1, with no clear D. Germline V lookup: CDR1 SGHAT, CDR2 FQDESV (reference sequence). CDR3 size: 14 residues. Trimming took off 5 bases at V and 6 bases at J, with 16 bases between the two ends. CDR3 protein: CASSPPGRSAEAFF. CDR3 nucleotide sequence: TGTGCCAGCAGCCCCCCGGGGAGATCCGCTGAAGCTTTCTTT.

The chain is built from TRBV5-1 and TRBJ2-2; no firm D call. Trimming left V 0 bases short and J 2 bases short, with 5 bases between. The V gene's germline CDR1 is SGHRS and CDR2 YFSETQ. The CDR3 is made up of 14 amino acids. CDR3 protein: CASSLALNTGELFF. CDR3 DNA: TGCGCCAGCAGCTTGGCCCTAAACACCGGGGAGCTGTTTTTT.

The rearrangement links TRBV2 to TRBJ1-1; a possible D gene is TRBD1 (5 bases). Trimming took 8 bases from V and 1 from J, leaving 17 bases between them. The CDR3 is 15 amino acids. Germline CDR1 reads SNHLY; CDR2 reads FYNNEI. The CDR3 nucleotides read TGTGCCAGCTTTGCCAGGGAAGAATGGAACACTGAAGCTTTCTTT. It translates to CASFAREEWNTEAFF.

The chain employs TRBV19 and TRBJ1-1, with D possibly TRBD1 on 6 matching bases. Germline CDR1 LNHDA, CDR2 SQIVND (reference sequence). CDR3 length: 15 residues. V shed 3 bases and J shed 7 bases, with 18 bases lying between them. DNA of the CDR3: TGTGCCAGTAGTATGGGGGCAGGGCAACCAAGTGAAGCTTTCTTT. As protein: CASSMGAGQPSEAFF.

V gene TRBV9 combines with J gene TRBJ1-1; TRBD1 aligns across 8 bases. The CDR3 extends over 16 amino acids. From germline, CDR1 is SGDLS and CDR2 YYNGEE. With 0 bases clipped from V and 4 bases from J, the junction kept 8 bases outside the gene matches. CDR3 sequence: CASSVGAGGVSTEAFF. DNA for the CDR3: TGTGCCAGCAGCGTAGGGGCAGGGGGCGTGAGCACTGAAGCTTTCTTT.

This clone has more than one count but fewer than ten. This sequence joins TRBV5-1 and TRBJ2-1; TRBD1 might be the D (6 bases). Trimming took 7 bases from V and 5 from J, leaving 13 bases between them. Germline CDR1 and CDR2: SGHRS and YFSETQ. The CDR3 contains 13 residues. The CDR3 region has the DNA TGCGCCAGCCACTCGACAGGTAACAATGAGCAGTTCTTC. It translates to CASHSTGNNEQFF.

In its sample, this clone was seen once. The chain carries TRBV5-8 and TRBJ2-5; a possible D gene is TRBD1 (6 bases). The length of the CDR3 is 16 residues. V was clipped by 6 bases and J by 4 bases, with 22 bases between them. Per the germline V gene, CDR1 is SGHTS and CDR2 is YDEGEE. This CDR3 reads CASTPAQGSGLETQYF. DNA of the CDR3: TGTGCCAGCACCCCTGCACAGGGTTCGGGTCTAGAGACCCAGTACTTC.

The rearrangement joins TRBV5-1 to TRBJ1-1, with 9 bases fitting TRBD1. CDR3 length: 14 residues. Germline CDR1 SGHRS, CDR2 YFSETQ. V was pared by 4 bases and J by 3 bases, with 4 bases of the junction left unmatched. The CDR3 protein is CASSAGQGHTEAFF. CDR3 nucleotide sequence: TGCGCCAGCAGCGCTGGACAGGGGCACACTGAAGCTTTCTTT.

This clone was counted only a few times. The V gene is TRBV5-4, the J gene TRBJ2-7; possibly TRBD1 for D (5 bases). V was cut by 6 bases and J by 2 bases, with 12 bases left in between. The CDR3 has 13 amino acids. Germline CDR1 and CDR2: SGHNT and YYREEE (reference sequence). CDR3 coding DNA: TGTGCCAGCACCGCAGACAGAACCTACGAGCAGTACTTC. Translating it yields CASTADRTYEQYF. Full variable domain (outside the CDR3, taken from reference TRBV5-4 and TRBJ2-7): ETGVTQSPTHLIKTRGQQVTLRCSSQSGHNTVSWYQQALGQGPQFIFQYYREEENGRGNFPPRFSGLQFPNYSSELNVNALELDDSALYLCASTADRTYEQYFGPGTRLTVT.

The chain recombines TRBV7-2 with TRBJ2-2; D gene ambiguous. The CDR3 spans 12 residues. Per the germline V gene, CDR1 is SGHTA and CDR2 is FQGNSA. Between the trimmed V and J ends, which lost 5 bases and 8 bases, there was a span of 9 bases. CDR3 bases: TGTGCCAGCAGCGAATTGGCTGGGGAGCTGTTTTTT. It yields the protein CASSELAGELFF.

The genes are TRBV28 and TRBJ1-2; 9 nucleotides match TRBD1. Germline V gene data show CDR1 as MDHEN and CDR2 as SYDVKM. The CDR3 length is 14 residues. Losses at the gene ends were 5 bases for V and 7 bases for J; bases not matched to a gene: 8. CDR3 loop: CASSTWDRVTGYTF. The CDR3 region has the DNA TGTGCCAGCAGTACATGGGACAGGGTGACTGGCTACACCTTC.

The chain links TRBV6-1 to TRBJ1-5; D gene ambiguous. Germline lookup yields CDR1 MNHNS and CDR2 SASEGT. The CDR3 loop spans 16 amino acids. V was shortened by 0 bases and J by 9 bases, with 18 bases between the two germline ends. The CDR3 loop is CASSEAYIPGFGPQHF. The CDR3, as DNA: TGTGCCAGCAGTGAAGCTTACATCCCAGGATTTGGGCCCCAGCATTTT.

The V gene is TRBV4-1, the J gene TRBJ2-5, with unresolved D. The germline gives CDR1 MGHRA, CDR2 YSYEKL. This CDR3 has 15 amino acids. Trimming took 1 base from V and 0 from J, leaving 9 bases between them. The CDR3 sequence: CASSQGATHQETQYF. In nucleotides, the CDR3 is TGCGCCAGCAGCCAAGGAGCAACCCACCAAGAGACCCAGTACTTC.

This clone has a handful of counts. V gene TRBV18 combines with J gene TRBJ2-7; possibly TRBD1 for D (5 bases). CDR3 length: 15 amino acids. Trimming shortened V by 0 bases and J by 2 bases, and 11 bases separated the two germline ends. In germline, CDR1 is KGHSH, CDR2 LQKENI. CDR3 coding DNA: TGTGCCAGCTCACCACCGGACACCGGAGCCTACGAGCAGTACTTC. This encodes CASSPPDTGAYEQYF.

The chain recombines TRBV5-6 with TRBJ1-2, with 7 positions matching TRBD1. V lost 0 bases and J lost 8; bases outside the gene matches: 4. CDR3 length: 13 residues. Germline V lookup: CDR1 SGHDT, CDR2 YYEEEE. CDR3 sequence (DNA): TGTGCCAGCAGCTTGGGGGCAGGGGGAGGCTACACCTTC. It translates to CASSLGAGGGYTF.

The CDR3 sequence is CASSPTGPPYEQYF. CDR3 nucleotides: TGTGCCAGCAGCCCGACAGGGCCCCCCTACGAGCAGTACTTC. V usage is TRBV7-9 and J usage is TRBJ2-7, with TRBD1 matching over 7 bases. Trimming at V came to 5 bases and at J to 2 bases, leaving 6 bases not matched to a gene. From germline, CDR1 is SEHNR and CDR2 FQNEAQ (reference sequence). The CDR3 extends over 14 amino acids. The full variable domain, in which reference TRBV7-9 and TRBJ2-7 provide the parts outside the CDR3, is DTGVSQNPRHKITKRGQNVTFRCDPISEHNRLYWYRQTLGQGPEFLTYFQNEAQLEKSRLLSDRFSAERPKGSFSTLEIQRTEQGDSAMYLCASSPTGPPYEQYFGPGTRLTVT.

A remark on this clone: Other DNA sequences within the sample encode an identical CDR3. V usage is TRBV28 and J usage is TRBJ1-1, with 7 bases lining up with TRBD1. The CDR3 is 15 residues long. From germline, CDR1 is MDHEN and CDR2 SYDVKM. V trimming: 5 bases; J trimming: 0 bases; junction bases outside the gene matches: 6. The CDR3 is CASSPHRGMNTEAFF. The DNA of the CDR3 is TGTGCCAGCAGTCCACACAGGGGTATGAACACTGAAGCTTTCTTT.

The V call is TRBV28, the J call TRBJ1-1; D not certain. V was shortened by 3 bases and J by 8 bases, with 10 bases between the two germline ends. CDR1 and CDR2 (germline): MDHEN, SYDVKM. The CDR3 sequence is 12 residues long. The CDR3 DNA reads TGTGCCAGCAGTTTGGGAGTGGGGGAAGCTTTCTTT. It specifies CASSLGVGEAFF.

V usage is TRBV18 and J usage is TRBJ2-2; 7 bases are shared with TRBD1. The J segment lost 2 bases and the V segment lost 6 bases, leaving 6 bases of the junction unmatched. The germline V gene has CDR1 KGHSH and CDR2 LQKENI. This CDR3 has 15 residues. CDR3 in amino acids: CASSLGQLNTGELFF. The DNA for the CDR3 is TGTGCCAGCTCCCTGGGACAGCTAAACACCGGGGAGCTGTTTTTT.

The chain is built from TRBV4-1 and TRBJ2-1; 8 bases align to TRBD2. Per germline, CDR1 MGHRA and CDR2 YSYEKL. This CDR3 is built from 19 residues. The junction had 19 bases not matched to a gene; V was cut back by 1 base and J by 8 bases. The CDR3 protein is CASSQVLLERGLSGDEQFF. The CDR3, as DNA: TGCGCCAGCAGCCAAGTCCTCCTGGAGCGGGGGCTAAGTGGAGATGAGCAGTTCTTC.

The chain uses TRBV28 and TRBJ1-5, with a tentative D call TRBD1 (5 bases). Trimming shortened V by 7 bases and J by 2 bases, and 18 bases separated the two germline ends. From germline, CDR1 is MDHEN and CDR2 SYDVKM. There are 16 residues in the CDR3. CDR3 bases: TGTGCCAGCAAACCCCTAAGGGGAATGGGCAATCAGCCCCAGCATTTT. This translates into CASKPLRGMGNQPQHF.

The gene calls are TRBV5-6 and TRBJ2-7, with 7 positions matching TRBD1. V lost 4 bases to trimming and J lost 3 bases; unmatched junction nucleotides: 7. CDR1 and CDR2 from the germline V gene are SGHDT and YYEEEE. CDR3 length: 14 amino acids. The chain's CDR3 is CASSSLQGSYEQYF. CDR3 DNA: TGTGCCAGCAGCAGTCTACAGGGGAGCTACGAGCAGTACTTC.